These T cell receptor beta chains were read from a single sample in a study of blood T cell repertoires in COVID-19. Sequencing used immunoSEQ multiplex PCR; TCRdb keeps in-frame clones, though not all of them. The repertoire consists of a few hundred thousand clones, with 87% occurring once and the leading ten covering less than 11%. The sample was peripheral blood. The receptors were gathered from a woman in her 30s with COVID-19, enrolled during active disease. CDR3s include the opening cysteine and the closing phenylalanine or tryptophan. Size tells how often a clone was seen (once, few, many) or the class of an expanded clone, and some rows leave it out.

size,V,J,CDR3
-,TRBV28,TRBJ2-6,CASSPHNSGANVLTF
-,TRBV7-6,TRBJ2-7,CASSLAGQGAKEQYF
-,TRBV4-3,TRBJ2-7,CASSPSDGGRFPYEQYF
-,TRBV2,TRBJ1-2,CASTQGRVGYTF
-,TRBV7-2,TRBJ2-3,CASSLGLAGVSTDTQYF
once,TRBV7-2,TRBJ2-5,CASSLAAEQETQYF
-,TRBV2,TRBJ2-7,CASLRGRSSYEQYF
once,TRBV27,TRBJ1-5,CASSRGTAREPQHF
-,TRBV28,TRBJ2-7,CASSPTGTSVYEQYF
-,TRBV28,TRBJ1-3,CASSLLGSRSGNTIYF
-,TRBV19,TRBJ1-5,CASSPGGDNQPQHF
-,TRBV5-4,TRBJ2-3,CASSLQRSHSTDTQYF
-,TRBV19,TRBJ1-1,CASSIEWSEAFF
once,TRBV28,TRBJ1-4,CASRTGGSTNEKLFF
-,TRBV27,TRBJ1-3,CASSSGAGVIGNTIYF
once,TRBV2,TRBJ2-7,CASSRSGGNYEQYF
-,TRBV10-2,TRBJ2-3,CATRGQGKDTQYF
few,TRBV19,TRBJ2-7,CASSIAETRSSEQYF
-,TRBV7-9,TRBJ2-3,CASSWSRDSPDTQYF
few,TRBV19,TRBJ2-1,CASSQGIPRGEQFF
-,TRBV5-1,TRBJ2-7,CASSAWDRVNYEQYF
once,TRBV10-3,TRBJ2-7,CAISEYTGTAYEQYF
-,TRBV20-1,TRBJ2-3,CSASRYRMVPDTQYF
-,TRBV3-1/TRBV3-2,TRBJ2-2,CASSRLPNTGELFF
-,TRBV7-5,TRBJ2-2,CVRSWARNTGELFF
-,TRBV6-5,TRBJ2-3,CASRVGLALDTQYF
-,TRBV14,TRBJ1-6,CASSLRGADSPLHF
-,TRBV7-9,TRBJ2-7,CASSPPDRGVPEQYF
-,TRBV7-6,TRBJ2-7,CASSLALSWTGVEQYF
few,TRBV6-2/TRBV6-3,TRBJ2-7,CASSYGGDSYEQYF
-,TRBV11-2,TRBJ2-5,CASSPPSFGPKGAQYF
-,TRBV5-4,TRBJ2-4,CASSPGRENIQYF